This T cell receptor beta chain was documented in a study of cytomegalovirus exposure and HLA in healthy donors. Study-level information: Researchers found that around 80% of 398 genotyped donors fell within the Caucasian-associated ancestry cluster. Study-level points and caveats: Clonal expansion, a later analysis showed, was greater in HLA-associated TCR beta chains than in equally common others. The authors judged a highly shared variant cluster likely a sequencing artifact.

As for this clone: The antigen is unknown.

A multiplex PCR was run with 60 Vbeta primers and 13 Jbeta primers. The assay was immunoSEQ multiplex PCR, and TCRdb's table has in-frame clones only and misses some. This table holds about 190,000 clones, 80% to 85% found once. The sequencing input was PBMCs. The sequence came from a woman younger than 30 in good health and CMV-seronegative.

The DNA of the CDR3 is TGTGCCAGTAGTATTGGCGGGGATTCCTACGAGCAGTACTTC. Amino acid sequence: CASSIGGDSYEQYF. The chain joins TRBV19 to TRBJ2-7; D perhaps matches TRBD2 (6 bases). Germline values: CDR1 LNHDA, CDR2 SQIVND (reference sequence). The germline V and J ends were trimmed by 3 bases and 1 base, with 10 bases remaining between them. This CDR3 has 14 amino acids.